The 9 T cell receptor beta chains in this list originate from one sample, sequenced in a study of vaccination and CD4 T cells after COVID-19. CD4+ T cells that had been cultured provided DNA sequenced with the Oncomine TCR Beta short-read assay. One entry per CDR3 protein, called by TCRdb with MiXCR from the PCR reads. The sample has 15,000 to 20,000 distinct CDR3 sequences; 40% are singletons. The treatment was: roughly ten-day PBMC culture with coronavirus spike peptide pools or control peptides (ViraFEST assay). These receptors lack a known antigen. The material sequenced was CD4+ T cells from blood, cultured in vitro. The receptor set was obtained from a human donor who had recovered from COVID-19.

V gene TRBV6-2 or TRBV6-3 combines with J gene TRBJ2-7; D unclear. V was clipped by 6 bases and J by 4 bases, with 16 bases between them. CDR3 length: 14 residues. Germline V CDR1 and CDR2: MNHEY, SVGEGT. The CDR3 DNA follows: TGTGCCAGCAGGGGATCGATTAGGAGTTACGAGCAGTACTTC. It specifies CASRGSIRSYEQYF.

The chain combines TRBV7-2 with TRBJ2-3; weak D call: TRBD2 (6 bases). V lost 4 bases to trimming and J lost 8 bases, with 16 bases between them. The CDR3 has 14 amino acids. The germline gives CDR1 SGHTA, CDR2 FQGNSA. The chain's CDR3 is CASSSRDSWSTQYF. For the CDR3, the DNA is TGTGCCAGCAGCTCCAGGGACTCCTGGTCTACGCAGTATTTT. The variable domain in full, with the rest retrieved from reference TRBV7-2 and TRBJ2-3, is GAGVSQSPSNKVTEKGKDVELRCDPISGHTALYWYRQSLGQGLEFLIYFQGNSAPDKSGLPSDRFSAERTGGSVSTLTIQRTQQEDSAVYLCASSSRDSWSTQYFGPGTRLTVL.

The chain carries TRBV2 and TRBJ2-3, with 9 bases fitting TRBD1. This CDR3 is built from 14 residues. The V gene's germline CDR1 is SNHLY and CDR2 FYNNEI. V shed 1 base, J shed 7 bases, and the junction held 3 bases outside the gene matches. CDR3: CASSEGQGVHTQYF. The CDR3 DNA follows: TGTGCCAGCAGTGAAGGACAGGGGGTTCATACGCAGTATTTT. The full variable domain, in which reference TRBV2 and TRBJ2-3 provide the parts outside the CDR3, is EPEVTQTPSHQVTQMGQEVILRCVPISNHLYFYWYRQILGQKVEFLVSFYNNEISEKSEIFDDQFSVERPDGSNFTLKIRSTKLEDSAMYFCASSEGQGVHTQYFGPGTRLTVL.

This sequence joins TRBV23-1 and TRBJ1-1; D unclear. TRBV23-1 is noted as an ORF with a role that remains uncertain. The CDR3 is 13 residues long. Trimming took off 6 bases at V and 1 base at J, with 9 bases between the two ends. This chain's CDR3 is CASSPHPNTEAFF. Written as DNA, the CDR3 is TGCGCCAGCAGCCCCCACCCGAACACTGAAGCTTTCTTT.

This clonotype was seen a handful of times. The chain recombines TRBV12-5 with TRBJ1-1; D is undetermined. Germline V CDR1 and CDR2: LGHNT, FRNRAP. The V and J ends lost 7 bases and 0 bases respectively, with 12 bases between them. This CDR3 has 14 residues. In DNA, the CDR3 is TGTGCTAGTGTCCACTCCTACTTGAACACTGAAGCTTTCTTT. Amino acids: CASVHSYLNTEAFF.

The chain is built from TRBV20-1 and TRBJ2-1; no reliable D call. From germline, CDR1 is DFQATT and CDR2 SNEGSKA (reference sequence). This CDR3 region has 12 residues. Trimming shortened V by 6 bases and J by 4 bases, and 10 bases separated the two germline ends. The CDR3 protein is CSALGLYNEQFF. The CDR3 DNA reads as TGCAGTGCCTTGGGCCTTTACAATGAGCAGTTCTTC.

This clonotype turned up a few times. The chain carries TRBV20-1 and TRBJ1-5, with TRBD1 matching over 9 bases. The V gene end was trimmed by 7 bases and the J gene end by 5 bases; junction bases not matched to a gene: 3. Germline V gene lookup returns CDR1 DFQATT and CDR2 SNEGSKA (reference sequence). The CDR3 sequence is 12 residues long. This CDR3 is CSVTGGDQPQHF. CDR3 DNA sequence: TGCAGTGTGACAGGGGGAGATCAGCCCCAGCATTTT.

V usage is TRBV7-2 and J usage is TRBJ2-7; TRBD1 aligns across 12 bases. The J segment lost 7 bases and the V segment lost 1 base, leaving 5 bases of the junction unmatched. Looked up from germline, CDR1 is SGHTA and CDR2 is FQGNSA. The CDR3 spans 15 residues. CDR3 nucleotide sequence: TGTGCCAGCAGCTTAGACCGGGACAGGGGGCGTGAGCAGTACTTC. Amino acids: CASSLDRDRGREQYF. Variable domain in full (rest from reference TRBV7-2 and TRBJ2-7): GAGVSQSPSNKVTEKGKDVELRCDPISGHTALYWYRQSLGQGLEFLIYFQGNSAPDKSGLPSDRFSAERTGGSVSTLTIQRTQQEDSAVYLCASSLDRDRGREQYFGPGTRLTVT.

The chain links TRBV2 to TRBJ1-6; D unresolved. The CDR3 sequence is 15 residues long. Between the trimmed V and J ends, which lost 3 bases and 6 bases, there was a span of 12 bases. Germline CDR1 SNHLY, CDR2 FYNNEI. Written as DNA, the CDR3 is TGTGCCAGCAGTGAGGGCCGATACTCTAATTCACCCCTCCACTTT. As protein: CASSEGRYSNSPLHF.